This T cell receptor beta chain was retrieved from a study of cytomegalovirus exposure and HLA in healthy donors. Overall study results and limits: Among TCR sequences, most were rare, though some public TCRs appeared in many donors. Later, an analysis found that TCR clusters from the first cohort tended to co-occur in the roughly 110 validation repertoires. For cytomegalovirus status, the classifier reportedly gave diagnoses with high specificity and sensitivity. Listed as cytomegalovirus-associated were over 150 TCR beta chains.

Details on this clone: Its antigen is as yet unknown.

Using immunoSEQ multiplex PCR, the repertoire was profiled, and TCRdb retains in-frame clones only, with some absent. Of about 160,000 clones in the sample, approximately 86% were seen once. The germline gives CDR1 SNHLY, CDR2 FYNNEI. Trimming left V 3 bases short and J 6 bases short, with 12 bases between. The CDR3 length is 14 residues. The chain uses TRBV2 and TRBJ1-5; possibly TRBD1 for D (5 bases). Sequencing used PBMCs. This receptor was taken from a woman between 18 and 29 years old in good health and CMV-seronegative. CDR3 DNA: TGTGCCAGCAGTGACAGGGATTTGTTTCAGCCCCAGCATTTT. Translation: CASSDRDLFQPQHF.